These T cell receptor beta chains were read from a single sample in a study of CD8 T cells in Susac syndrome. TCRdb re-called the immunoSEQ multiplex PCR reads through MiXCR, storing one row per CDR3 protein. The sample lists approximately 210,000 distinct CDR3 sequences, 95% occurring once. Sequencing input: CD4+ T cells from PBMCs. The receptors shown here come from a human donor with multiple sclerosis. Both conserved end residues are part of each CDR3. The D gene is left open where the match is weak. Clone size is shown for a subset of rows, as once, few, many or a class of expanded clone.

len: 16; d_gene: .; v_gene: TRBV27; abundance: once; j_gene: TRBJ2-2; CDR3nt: TGTGCCAGCAGTTTATACCCTCTCCGTAACACCGGGGAGCTGTTTTTT; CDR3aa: CASSLYPLRNTGELFF
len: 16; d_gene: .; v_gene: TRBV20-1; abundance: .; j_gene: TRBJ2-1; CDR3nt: TGCAGTGCTAGGGGTCCTTCTGAGCGGACCCACAATGAGCAGTTCTTC; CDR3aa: CSARGPSERTHNEQFF
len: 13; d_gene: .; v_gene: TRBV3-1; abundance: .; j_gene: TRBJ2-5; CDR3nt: TGTGCCAGCAGCCAAGATACCCAAGAGACCCAGTACTTC; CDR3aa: CASSQDTQETQYF
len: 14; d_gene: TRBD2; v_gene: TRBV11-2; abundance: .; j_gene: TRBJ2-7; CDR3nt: TGTGCCAGCAGCTTTAGCGGGGGACAGTACGAGCAGTACTTC; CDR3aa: CASSFSGGQYEQYF
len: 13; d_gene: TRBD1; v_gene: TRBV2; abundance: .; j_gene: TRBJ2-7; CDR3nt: TGTGCCAGCCAGACAGGGAGCACCTACGAGCAGTACTTC; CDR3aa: CASQTGSTYEQYF
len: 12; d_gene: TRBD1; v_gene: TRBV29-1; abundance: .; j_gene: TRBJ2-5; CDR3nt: TGCAGCGCTCGGACAGGGGAGGAGACCCAGTACTTC; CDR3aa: CSARTGEETQYF
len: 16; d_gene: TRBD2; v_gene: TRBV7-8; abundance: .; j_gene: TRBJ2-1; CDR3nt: TGTGCCAGCAGCCGGGCGGCTGCGGGAGCCAACAATGAGCAGTTCTTC; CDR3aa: CASSRAAAGANNEQFF
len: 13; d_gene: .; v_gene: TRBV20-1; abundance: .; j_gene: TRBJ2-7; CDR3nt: TGCAGTGCTAGAGGTACCAGGGCTAGGGAGCAGTACTTC; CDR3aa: CSARGTRAREQYF
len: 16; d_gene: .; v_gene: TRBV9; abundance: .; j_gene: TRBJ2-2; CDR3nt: TGTGCCAGCAGCGTATTCTCTACTAGTGGCACCGGGGAGCTGTTTTTT; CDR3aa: CASSVFSTSGTGELFF
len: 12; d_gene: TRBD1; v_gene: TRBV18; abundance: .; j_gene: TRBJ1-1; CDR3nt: TGTGCCAGCTCATCTGGACAGGGAGAAGCTTTCTTT; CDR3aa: CASSSGQGEAFF
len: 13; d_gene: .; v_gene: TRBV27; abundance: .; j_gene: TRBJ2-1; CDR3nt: TGTGCCAGCAGATCCCGACAGCCCCATGAGCAGTTCTTC; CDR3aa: CASRSRQPHEQFF
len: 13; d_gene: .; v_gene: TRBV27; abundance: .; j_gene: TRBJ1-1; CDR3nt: TGTGCCAGCAGTTTATCTCGGAACACTGAAGCTTTCTTT; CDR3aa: CASSLSRNTEAFF
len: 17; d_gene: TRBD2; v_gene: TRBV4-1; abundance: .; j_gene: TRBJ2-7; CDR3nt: TGCGCCAGCAGCCAAGGAAGCTCCCCGGGACTAGGGAACGAGCAGTACTTC; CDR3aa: CASSQGSSPGLGNEQYF
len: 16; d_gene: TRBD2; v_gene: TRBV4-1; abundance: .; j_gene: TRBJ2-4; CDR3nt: TGCGCCAGCAGCCAAGATCGGGGGGTAGTGAAGAACATTCAGTACTTC; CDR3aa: CASSQDRGVVKNIQYF
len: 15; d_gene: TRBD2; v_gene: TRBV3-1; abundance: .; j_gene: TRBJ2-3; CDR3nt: TGTGCCAGCAGCCCTCCGGGACTAGGCACAGATACGCAGTATTTT; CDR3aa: CASSPPGLGTDTQYF
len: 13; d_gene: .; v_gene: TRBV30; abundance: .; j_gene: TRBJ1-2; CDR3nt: TGTGCCTGGAGCGGGCGGGGTAACTATGGCTACACCTTC; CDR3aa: CAWSGRGNYGYTF
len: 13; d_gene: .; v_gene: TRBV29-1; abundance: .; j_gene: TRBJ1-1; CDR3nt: TGCAGCGTTGGATGGCGCCGGGGGACTGAAGCTTTCTTT; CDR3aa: CSVGWRRGTEAFF
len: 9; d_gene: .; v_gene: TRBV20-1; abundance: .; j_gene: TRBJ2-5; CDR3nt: TGCAGTGCCAGCCCAACCCAGTACTTC; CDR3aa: CSASPTQYF
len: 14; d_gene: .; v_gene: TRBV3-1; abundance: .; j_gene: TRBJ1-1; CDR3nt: TGTGCCAGCAGCCAAGGTCTAGCGAACACTGAAGCTTTCTTT; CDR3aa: CASSQGLANTEAFF
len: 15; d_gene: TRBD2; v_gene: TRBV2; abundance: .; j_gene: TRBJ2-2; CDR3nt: TGTGGAGTCGTGGCGGGAGGGCCGGAGGACGGGGAGCTGTTTTTT; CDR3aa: CGVVAGGPEDGELFF
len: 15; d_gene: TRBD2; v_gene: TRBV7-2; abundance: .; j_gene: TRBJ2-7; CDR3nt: TGTGCCAGCAGCTTAGGCCCAGCGGGGGGATTGGTGCAGTACTTC; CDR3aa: CASSLGPAGGLVQYF
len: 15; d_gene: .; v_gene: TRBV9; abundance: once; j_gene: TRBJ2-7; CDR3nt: TGTGCCAGCAGCGCGGCGGTGGGTGGGATGAACGAGCAGTACTTC; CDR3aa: CASSAAVGGMNEQYF
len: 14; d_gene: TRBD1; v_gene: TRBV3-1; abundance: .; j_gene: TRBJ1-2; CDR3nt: TGTGCCAGCAGCCCTCCCAGGGGGCGGAAGGGCTACACCTTC; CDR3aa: CASSPPRGRKGYTF
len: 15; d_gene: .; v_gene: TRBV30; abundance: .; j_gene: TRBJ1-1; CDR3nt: TGTGCCTGGAGTGTAGGCAGACACCCGGTGACTGAAGCTTTCTTT; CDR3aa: CAWSVGRHPVTEAFF
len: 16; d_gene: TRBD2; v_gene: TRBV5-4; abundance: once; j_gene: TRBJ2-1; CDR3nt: TGTGCCAGCAGCTTGCCGGGACTAGCGGATGCCGATGAGCAGTTCTTC; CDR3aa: CASSLPGLADADEQFF
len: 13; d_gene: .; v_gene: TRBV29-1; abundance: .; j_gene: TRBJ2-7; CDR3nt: TGCAGCGTTGAAGCCCAGGGAGCCTACGAGCAGTACTTC; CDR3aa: CSVEAQGAYEQYF
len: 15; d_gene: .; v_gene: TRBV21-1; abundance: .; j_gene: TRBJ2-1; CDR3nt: TGTGCCAGCGGGGGGAAGCGGGAGGGCCCCAATGAGCAGTTCTTC; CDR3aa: CASGGKREGPNEQFF
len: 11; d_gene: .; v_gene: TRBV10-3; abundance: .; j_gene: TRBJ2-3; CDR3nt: TGTGCCATCAGTGTGTTAGATACGCAGTATTTT; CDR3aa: CAISVLDTQYF
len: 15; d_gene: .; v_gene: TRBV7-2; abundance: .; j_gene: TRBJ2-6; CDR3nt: TGTGCCAGCAGCCCCCCTTTCTCTGGGGCCAACGTCCTGACTTTC; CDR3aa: CASSPPFSGANVLTF
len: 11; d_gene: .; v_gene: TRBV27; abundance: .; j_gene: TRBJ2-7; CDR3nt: TGTGCCAGCTCCAATTATGCCGAGCAGTACTTC; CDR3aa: CASSNYAEQYF
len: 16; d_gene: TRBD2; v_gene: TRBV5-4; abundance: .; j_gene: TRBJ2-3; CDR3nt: TGTGCCAGCAGCCTTACTAGCGGGATTAACACAGATACGCAGTATTTT; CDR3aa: CASSLTSGINTDTQYF
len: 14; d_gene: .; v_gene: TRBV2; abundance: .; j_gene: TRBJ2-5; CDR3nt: TGTGCCAGCAGTGACTCGGTGGTTTTGGAGACCCAGTACTTC; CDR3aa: CASSDSVVLETQYF
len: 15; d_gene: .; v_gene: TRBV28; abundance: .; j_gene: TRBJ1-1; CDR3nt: TGTGCCAGCAGTTTATCTGGGACCTCGAACACTGAAGCTTTCTTT; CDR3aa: CASSLSGTSNTEAFF
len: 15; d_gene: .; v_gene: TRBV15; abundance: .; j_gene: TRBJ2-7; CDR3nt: TGTGCCACCAGCAGAATCGGTGGGAGCTCCTACGAGCAGTACTTC; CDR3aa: CATSRIGGSSYEQYF
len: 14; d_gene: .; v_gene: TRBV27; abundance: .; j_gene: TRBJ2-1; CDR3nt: TGTGCCAGCAGTAGACAGGACTCCGGCAATGAGCAGTTCTTC; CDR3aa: CASSRQDSGNEQFF
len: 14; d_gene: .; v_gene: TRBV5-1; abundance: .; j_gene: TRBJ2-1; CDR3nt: TGCGCCAGCAGCCCCGGCCCCGGGTTCAATGAGCAGTTCTTC; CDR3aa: CASSPGPGFNEQFF
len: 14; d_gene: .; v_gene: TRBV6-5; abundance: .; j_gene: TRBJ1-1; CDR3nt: TGTGCCAGCAGTTTTTCGGTAGACGCGACTGAAGCTTTCTTT; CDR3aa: CASSFSVDATEAFF
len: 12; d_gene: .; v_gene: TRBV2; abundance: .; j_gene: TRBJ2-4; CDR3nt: TGTGCCAGCACCCTATCTCAGGACATTCAGTACTTC; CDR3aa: CASTLSQDIQYF
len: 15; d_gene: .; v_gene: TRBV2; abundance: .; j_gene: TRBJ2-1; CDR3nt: TGTGCCAGCAGTGGACAAACGGTATCGGACAATGAGCAGTTCTTC; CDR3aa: CASSGQTVSDNEQFF